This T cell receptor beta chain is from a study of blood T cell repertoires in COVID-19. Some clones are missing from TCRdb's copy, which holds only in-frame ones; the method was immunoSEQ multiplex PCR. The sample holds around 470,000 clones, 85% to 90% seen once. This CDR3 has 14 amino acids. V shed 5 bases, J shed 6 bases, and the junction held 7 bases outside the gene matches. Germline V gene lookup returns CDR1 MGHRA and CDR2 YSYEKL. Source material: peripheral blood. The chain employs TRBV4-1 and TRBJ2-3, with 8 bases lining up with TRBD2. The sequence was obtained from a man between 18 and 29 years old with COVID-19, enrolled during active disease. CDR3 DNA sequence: TGCGCCAGCAGCAATTCGGGGGGGCGTGATACGCAGTATTTT. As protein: CASSNSGGRDTQYF.